This TCR beta chain was found in a study of TIL therapy for anti-PD-1-resistant metastatic lung cancer. Turning to the study itself: Patients had a median age of around 54 years (range about 35-85).

A note on this clone: The antigen is unknown.

The CDR3 is 16 residues long. The germline gives CDR1 SNHLY, CDR2 FYNNEI. V lost 5 bases and J lost 4, with 18 bases in between. The libraries were made with immunoSEQ v3. Measured with immunoSEQ multiplex PCR; TCRdb has only the in-frame clones, and not every one. The sample carries thousands of clones, 60% to 65% recorded once. Findings and limits, study-wide: Many TIL product clones were absent from baseline tumor, suggesting clonal contraction.

Stated time point: pre-treatment sample, taken before nivolumab and TIL therapy. Tumor tissue came from excised metastases, mostly pleural nodules or supraclavicular lymph nodes. The V call is TRBV2, the J call TRBJ1-3; D gene unclear. The source material was tumor tissue, sampled at baseline. This sequence was found in a man aged 70-80 years with non-small cell lung cancer. The CDR3 DNA follows: TGTGCCAGCAGTATAGTGGGTGGAGGCAACGGAAACACCATATATTTT. This sequence encodes CASSIVGGGNGNTIYF. Supplemented by reference TRBV2 and TRBJ1-3, the full variable domain reads EPEVTQTPSHQVTQMGQEVILRCVPISNHLYFYWYRQILGQKVEFLVSFYNNEISEKSEIFDDQFSVERPDGSNFTLKIRSTKLEDSAMYFCASSIVGGGNGNTIYFGEGSWLTVV.